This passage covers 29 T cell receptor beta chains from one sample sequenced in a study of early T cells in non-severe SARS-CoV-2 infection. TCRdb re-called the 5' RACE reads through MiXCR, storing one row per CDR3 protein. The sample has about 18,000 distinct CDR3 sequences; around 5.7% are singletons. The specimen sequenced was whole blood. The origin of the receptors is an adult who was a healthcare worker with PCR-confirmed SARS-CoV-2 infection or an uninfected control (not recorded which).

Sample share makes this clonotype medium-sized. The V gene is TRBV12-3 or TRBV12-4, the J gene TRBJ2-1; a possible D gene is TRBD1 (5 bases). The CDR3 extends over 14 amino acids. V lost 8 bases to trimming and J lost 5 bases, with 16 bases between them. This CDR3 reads CASSVGDYNNEQFF. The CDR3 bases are TGTGCCAGCTCGGTAGGGGATTATAACAATGAGCAGTTCTTC.

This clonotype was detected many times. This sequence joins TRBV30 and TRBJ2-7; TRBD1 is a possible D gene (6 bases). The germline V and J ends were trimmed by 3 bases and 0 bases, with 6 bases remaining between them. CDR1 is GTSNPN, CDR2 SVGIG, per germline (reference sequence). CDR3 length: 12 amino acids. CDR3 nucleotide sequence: TGTGCCTGGAGGGACAGCTCCTACGAGCAGTACTTC. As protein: CAWRDSSYEQYF.

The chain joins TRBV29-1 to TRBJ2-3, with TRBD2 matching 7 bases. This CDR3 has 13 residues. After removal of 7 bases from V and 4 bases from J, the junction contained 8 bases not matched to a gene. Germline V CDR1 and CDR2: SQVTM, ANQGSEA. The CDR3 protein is CSAKTSLADTQYF. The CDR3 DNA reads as TGCAGCGCAAAGACTAGCCTCGCAGATACGCAGTATTTT.

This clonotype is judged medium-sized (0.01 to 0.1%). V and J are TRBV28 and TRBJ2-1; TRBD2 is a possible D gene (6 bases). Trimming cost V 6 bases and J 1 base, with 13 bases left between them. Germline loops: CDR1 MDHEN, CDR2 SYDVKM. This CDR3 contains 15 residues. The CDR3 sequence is CASSQIGGSYNEQFF. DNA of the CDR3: TGTGCCAGCAGCCAAATAGGAGGGTCCTACAATGAGCAGTTCTTC. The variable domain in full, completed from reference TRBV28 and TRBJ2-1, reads DVKVTQSSRYLVKRTGEKVFLECVQDMDHENMFWYRQDPGLGLRLIYFSYDVKMKEKGDIPEGYSVSREKKERFSLILESASTNQTSMYLCASSQIGGSYNEQFFGPGTRLTVL.

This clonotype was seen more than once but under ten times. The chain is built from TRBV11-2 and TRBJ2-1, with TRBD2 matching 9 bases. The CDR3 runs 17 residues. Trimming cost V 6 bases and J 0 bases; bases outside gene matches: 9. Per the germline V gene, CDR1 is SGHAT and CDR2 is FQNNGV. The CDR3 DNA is TGTGCCAGCAGGCGTCCCGGGACTAGCAGCTCCTACAATGAGCAGTTCTTC. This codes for CASRRPGTSSSYNEQFF.

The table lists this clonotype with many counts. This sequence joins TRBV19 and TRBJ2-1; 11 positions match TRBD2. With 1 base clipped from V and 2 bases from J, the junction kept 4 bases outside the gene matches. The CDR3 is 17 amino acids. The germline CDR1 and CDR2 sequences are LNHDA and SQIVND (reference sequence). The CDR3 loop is CASSIGAGLAAYNEQFF. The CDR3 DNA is TGTGCCAGTAGTATAGGGGCGGGACTAGCGGCCTACAATGAGCAGTTCTTC.

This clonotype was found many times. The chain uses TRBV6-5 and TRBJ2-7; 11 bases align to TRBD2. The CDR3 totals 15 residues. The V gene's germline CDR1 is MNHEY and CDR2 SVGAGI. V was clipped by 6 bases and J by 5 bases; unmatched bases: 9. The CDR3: CASRSTSGRTNEQYF. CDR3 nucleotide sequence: TGTGCCAGCAGGTCTACTAGCGGGAGAACGAACGAGCAGTACTTC.

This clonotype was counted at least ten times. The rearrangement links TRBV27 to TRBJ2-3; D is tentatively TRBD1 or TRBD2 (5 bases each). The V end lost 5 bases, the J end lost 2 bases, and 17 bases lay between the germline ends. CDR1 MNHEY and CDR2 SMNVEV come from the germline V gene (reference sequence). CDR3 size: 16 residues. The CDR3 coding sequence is TGTGCCAGCAGTCGTACCGGGACGGGGCACACAGATACGCAGTATTTT. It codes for CASSRTGTGHTDTQYF.

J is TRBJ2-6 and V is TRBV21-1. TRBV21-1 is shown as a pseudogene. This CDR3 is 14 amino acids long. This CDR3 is CASSNRTGANVLTF. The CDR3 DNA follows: TGTGCCAGCAGCAACAGGACTGGGGCCAACGTCCTGACTTTC.

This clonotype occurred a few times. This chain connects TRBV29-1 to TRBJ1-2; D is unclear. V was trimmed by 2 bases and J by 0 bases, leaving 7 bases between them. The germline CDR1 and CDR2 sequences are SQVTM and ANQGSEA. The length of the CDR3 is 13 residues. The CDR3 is CSVEPRSNYGYTF. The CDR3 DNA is TGCAGCGTTGAACCCCGGTCTAACTATGGCTACACCTTC.

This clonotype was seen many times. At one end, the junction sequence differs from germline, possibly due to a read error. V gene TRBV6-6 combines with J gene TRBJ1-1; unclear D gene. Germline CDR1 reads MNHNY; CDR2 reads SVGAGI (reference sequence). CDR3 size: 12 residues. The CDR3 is CASSYRDTEVFF. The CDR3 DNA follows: TGTGCCAGCAGTTACCGAGACACTGAAGTTTTCTTT.

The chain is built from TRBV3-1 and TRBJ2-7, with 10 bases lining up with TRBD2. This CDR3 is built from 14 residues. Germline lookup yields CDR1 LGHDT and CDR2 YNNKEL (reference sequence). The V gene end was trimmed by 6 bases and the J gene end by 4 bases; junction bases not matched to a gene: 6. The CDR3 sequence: CASRTAAGGYEQYF. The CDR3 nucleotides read TGTGCCAGCAGAACTGCAGCGGGAGGGTACGAGCAGTACTTC.

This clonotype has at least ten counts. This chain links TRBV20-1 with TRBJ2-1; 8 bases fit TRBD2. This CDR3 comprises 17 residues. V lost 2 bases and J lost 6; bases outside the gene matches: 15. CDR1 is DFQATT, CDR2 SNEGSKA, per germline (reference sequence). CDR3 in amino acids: CSARTLTSALDFNEQFF. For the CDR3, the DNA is TGCAGTGCTAGAACCCTGACTAGCGCCTTGGACTTCAATGAGCAGTTCTTC.

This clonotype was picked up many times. CDR3 sequence reads: CASSLQGSSYNEQFF. CDR3 nucleotides: TGTGCCAGCAGCTTACAGGGTTCCTCCTACAATGAGCAGTTCTTC. V usage is TRBV7-3 and J usage is TRBJ2-1; a possible D gene is TRBD1 (5 bases). V shed 2 bases and J shed 0 bases, with 8 bases lying between them. The CDR3 loop spans 15 amino acids. Germline values: CDR1 SGHTA, CDR2 FQGTGA.

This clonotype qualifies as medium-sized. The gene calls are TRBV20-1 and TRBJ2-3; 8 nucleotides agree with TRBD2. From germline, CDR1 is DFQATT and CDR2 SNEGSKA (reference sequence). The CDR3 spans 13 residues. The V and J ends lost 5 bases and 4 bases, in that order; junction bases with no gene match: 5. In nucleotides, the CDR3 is TGCAGTGCTCGAGCGGGAGAGGCAGATACGCAGTATTTT. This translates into CSARAGEADTQYF.

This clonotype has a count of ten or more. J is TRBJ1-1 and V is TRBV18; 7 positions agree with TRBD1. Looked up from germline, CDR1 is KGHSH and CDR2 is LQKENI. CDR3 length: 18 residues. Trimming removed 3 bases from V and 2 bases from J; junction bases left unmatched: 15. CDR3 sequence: CASSPTDRAFPPNTEAFF. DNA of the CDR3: TGTGCCAGCTCACCGACCGACAGGGCCTTTCCACCAAACACTGAAGCTTTCTTT.

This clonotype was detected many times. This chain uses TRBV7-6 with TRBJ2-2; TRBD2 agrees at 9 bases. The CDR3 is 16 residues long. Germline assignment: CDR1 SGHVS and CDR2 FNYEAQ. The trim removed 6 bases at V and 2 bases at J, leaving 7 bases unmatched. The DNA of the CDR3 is TGTGCCAGCAGTTCCTTAGCGGGAGCTAACACCGGGGAGCTGTTTTTT. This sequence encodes CASSSLAGANTGELFF. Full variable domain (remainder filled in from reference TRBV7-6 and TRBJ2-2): GAGVSQSPRYKVTKRGQDVALRCDPISGHVSLYWYRQALGQGPEFLTYFNYEAQQDKSGLPNDRFSAERPEGSISTLTIQRTEQRDSAMYRCASSSLAGANTGELFFGEGSRLTVL.

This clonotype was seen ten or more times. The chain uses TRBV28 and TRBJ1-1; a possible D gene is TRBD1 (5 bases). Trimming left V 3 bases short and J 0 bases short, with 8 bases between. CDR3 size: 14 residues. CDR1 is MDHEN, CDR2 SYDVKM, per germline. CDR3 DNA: TGTGCCAGCAGTTTTACAGGCTTGAACACTGAAGCTTTCTTT. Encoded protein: CASSFTGLNTEAFF.

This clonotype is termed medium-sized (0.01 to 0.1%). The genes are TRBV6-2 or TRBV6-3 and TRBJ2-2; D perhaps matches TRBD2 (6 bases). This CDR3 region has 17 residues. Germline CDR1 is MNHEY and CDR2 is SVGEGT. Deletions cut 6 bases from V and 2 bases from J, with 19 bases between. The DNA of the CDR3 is TGTGCCAGCAGCCCATACGATTTAGCGGAAAACACCGGGGAGCTGTTTTTT. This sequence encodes CASSPYDLAENTGELFF.

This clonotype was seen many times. The CDR3 here is CASSPGVSYEQYF. As DNA, the CDR3 is TGTGCCAGCAGCCCGGGAGTTAGCTACGAGCAGTACTTC. V is TRBV7-9 and J is TRBJ2-7, with a weak D call TRBD2 (6 bases). Germline lookup yields CDR1 SEHNR and CDR2 FQNEAQ (reference sequence). The CDR3 has 13 residues. V lost 5 bases to trimming and J lost 3 bases, with 11 bases between them. Looking up the rest from reference TRBV7-9 and TRBJ2-7 gives the full variable domain: DTGVSQNPRHKITKRGQNVTFRCDPISEHNRLYWYRQTLGQGPEFLTYFQNEAQLEKSRLLSDRFSAERPKGSFSTLEIQRTEQGDSAMYLCASSPGVSYEQYFGPGTRLTVT.

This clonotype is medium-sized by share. The CDR3 spells CASSLTLAVPGELFF. CDR3 nucleotides: TGTGCCAGCAGTCTAACGCTAGCAGTACCCGGGGAGCTGTTTTTT. The chain couples TRBV12-3 or TRBV12-4 to TRBJ2-2; TRBD2 might be the D (5 bases). With 5 bases removed from V and 6 bases from J, the gap between germline ends came to 16 bases. The CDR3 consists of 15 residues.

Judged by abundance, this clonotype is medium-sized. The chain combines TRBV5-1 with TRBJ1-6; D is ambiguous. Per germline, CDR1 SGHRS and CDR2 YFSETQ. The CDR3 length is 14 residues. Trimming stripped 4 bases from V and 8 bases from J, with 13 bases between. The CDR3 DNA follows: TGCGCCAGCAGCCATGGACGGGCCGATTCACCCCTCCACTTT. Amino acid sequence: CASSHGRADSPLHF.

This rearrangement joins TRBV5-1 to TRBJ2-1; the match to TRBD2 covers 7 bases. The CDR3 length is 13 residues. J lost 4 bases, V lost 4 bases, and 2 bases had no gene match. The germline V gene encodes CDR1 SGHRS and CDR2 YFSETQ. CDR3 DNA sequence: TGCGCCAGCAGCGCGGGAGTTTACAATGAGCAGTTCTTC. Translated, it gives CASSAGVYNEQFF.

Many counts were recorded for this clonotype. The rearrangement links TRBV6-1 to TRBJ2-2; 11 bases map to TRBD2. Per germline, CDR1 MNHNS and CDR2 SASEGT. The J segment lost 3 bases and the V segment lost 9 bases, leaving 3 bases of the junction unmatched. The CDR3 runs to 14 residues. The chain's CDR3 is CASSGRADTGELFF. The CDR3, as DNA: TGTGCCAGTAGCGGGAGGGCCGACACCGGGGAGCTGTTTTTT.

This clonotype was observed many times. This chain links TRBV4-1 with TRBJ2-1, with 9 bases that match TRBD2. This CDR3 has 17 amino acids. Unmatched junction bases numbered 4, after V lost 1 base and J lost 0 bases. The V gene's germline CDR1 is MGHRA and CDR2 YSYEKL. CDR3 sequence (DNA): TGCGCCAGCAGCCAAGTATCGGGACTAGCCTCCTACAATGAGCAGTTCTTC. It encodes CASSQVSGLASYNEQFF.

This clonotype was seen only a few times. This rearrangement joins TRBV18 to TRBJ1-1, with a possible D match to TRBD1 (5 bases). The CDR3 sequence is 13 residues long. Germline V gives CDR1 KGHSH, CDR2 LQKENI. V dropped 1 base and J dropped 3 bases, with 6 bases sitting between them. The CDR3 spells CASSPLQDTEAFF. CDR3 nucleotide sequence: TGTGCCAGCTCACCACTACAGGACACTGAAGCTTTCTTT.

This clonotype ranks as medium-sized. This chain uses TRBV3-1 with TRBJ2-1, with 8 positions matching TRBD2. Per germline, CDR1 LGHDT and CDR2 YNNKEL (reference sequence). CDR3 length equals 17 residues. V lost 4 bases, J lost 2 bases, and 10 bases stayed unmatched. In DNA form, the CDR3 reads TGTGCCAGCAGCCCGCATACTAGCGGAAAAGCCTACAATGAGCAGTTCTTC. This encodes CASSPHTSGKAYNEQFF.

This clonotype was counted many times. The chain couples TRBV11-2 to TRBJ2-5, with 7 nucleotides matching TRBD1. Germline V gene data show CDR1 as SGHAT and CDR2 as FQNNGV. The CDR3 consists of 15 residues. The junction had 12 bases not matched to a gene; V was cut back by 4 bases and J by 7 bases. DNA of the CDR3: TGTGCCAGCAGCTCCCCCAGGGGGAGAGGGGGGACCCAGTACTTC. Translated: CASSSPRGRGGTQYF.

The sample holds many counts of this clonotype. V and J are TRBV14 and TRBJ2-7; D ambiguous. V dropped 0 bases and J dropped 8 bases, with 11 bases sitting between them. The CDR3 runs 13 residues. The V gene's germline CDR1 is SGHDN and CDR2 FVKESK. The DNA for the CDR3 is TGTGCCAGCAGCCAAGAGTCCCTTTCCCAGCAGTACTTC. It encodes CASSQESLSQQYF.